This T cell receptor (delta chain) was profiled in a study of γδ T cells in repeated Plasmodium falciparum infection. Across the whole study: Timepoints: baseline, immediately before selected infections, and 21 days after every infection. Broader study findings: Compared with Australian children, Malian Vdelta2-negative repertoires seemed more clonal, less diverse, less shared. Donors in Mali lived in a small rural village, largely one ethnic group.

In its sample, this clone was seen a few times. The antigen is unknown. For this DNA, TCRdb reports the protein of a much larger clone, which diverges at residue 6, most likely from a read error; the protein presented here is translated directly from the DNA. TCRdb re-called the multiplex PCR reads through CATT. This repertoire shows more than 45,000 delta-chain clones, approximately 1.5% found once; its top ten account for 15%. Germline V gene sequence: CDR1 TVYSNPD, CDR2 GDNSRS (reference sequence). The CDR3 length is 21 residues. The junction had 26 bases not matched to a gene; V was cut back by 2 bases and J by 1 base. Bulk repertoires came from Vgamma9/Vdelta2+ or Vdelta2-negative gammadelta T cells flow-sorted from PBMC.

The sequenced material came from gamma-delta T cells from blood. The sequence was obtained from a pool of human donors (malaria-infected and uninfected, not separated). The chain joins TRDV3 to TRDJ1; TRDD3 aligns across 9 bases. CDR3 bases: TGTGCCTTTTCCGCCTCCCTCCAAAATAGGAGACTGGGGGAGATCACCGATAAACTCATCTTT. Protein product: CAFSASLQNRRLGEITDKLIF.